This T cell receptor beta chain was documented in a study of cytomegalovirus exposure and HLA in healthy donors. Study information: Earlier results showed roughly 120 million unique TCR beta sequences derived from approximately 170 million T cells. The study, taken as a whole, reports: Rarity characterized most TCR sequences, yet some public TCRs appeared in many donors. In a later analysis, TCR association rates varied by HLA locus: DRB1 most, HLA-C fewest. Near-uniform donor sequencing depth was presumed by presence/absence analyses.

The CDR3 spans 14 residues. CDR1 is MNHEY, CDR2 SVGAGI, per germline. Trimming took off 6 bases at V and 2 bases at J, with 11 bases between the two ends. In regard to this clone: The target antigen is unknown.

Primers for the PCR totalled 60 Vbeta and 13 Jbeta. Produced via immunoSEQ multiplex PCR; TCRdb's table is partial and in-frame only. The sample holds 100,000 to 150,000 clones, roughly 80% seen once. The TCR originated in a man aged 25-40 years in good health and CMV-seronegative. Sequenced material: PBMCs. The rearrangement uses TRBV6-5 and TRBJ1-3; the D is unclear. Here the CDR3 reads CASRDRSTGNTIYF. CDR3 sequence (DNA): TGTGCCAGCAGAGACCGGAGCACTGGAAACACCATATATTTT.